The T cell receptor beta chain described here comes from a study of breast tumors, draining lymph nodes, adjacent tissues. TCRdb re-derived calls from the multiplex PCR reads in MiXCR, one entry per CDR3 protein. Of some 200,000 distinct CDR3 sequences listed, roughly 31% are singletons. As for this clonotype: Antigen specificity is unknown.

General study points: Tumor TCR diversity was below lymph nodes but above nontumor tissue.

Breast cancer patients provided tissue from their axillary draining lymph nodes. Losses at the gene ends were 2 bases for V and 6 bases for J; bases not matched to a gene: 7. The CDR3 loop spans 17 amino acids. Germline V gene sequence: CDR1 WNHNN, CDR2 SYGVQD (reference sequence). Sequencing was performed on axillary lymph node tissue. This TCR came from a female donor with breast cancer. Some clones in this sample may be carry-over from other donors' samples. The chain links TRBV10-1 to TRBJ2-4; 13 bases fit TRBD2. CDR3 coding DNA: TGCGCCAGCAGTGAGGCGACTAGCGGGGGGTGGGCAAACATTCAGTACTTC. It is translated as CASSEATSGGWANIQYF.